A selection of T cell receptor beta chains follows, all from one sample in a study of beta chain features in type 1 diabetes. Here immunoSEQ multiplex PCR was the method, and the copy in TCRdb shows in-frame clones only, minus some. The sample yields hundreds of thousands of clones, around 15% seen once. The sample consisted of naive CD4+ T cells from blood. The source is a man between 18 and 29 years old with type 1 diabetes. CDR3s include the opening cysteine and the closing phenylalanine or tryptophan. The D gene is left open where the match is weak. Clone size, where shown, is once, few, many, or a class for clones that have expanded.

NA	few	TRBV19	TRBJ1-1	TGTGCCGCAGGAGGGGAATGGTCGAACACTGAAGCTTTCTTT	CAAGGEWSNTEAFF
NA	NA	TRBV30	TRBJ1-5	TGTGCCTGGAGTTCGGGCAATCAGCCCCAGCATTTT	CAWSSGNQPQHF
NA	NA	TRBV2	TRBJ1-1	TGTGCCAGCGGGCCTCGCGCTTTAGCTGAAGCTTTCTTT	CASGPRALAEAFF
NA	few	TRBV7-9	TRBJ1-1	TGTGCCAGCAGCTTAGACTACGGTGAAGCTTTCTTT	CASSLDYGEAFF
TRBD1	NA	TRBV28	TRBJ2-5	TGTGCCAGCAGTTTTAGTATGGCGACAGGGACCGAGACCCAGTACTTC	CASSFSMATGTETQYF
NA	NA	TRBV28	TRBJ2-7	TGTGCCAGCAGCAGCGCGGGGGCACAGAGCTCCTACGAGCAGTACTTC	CASSSAGAQSSYEQYF
TRBD1	few	TRBV30	TRBJ1-5	TGTGCCTGGAGGGACAGGGATGCTCAGCCCCAGCATTTT	CAWRDRDAQPQHF
TRBD1	NA	TRBV2	TRBJ1-1	TGTGCCAGCAGTCGGGACAGCACCATGAACACTGAAGCTTTCTTT	CASSRDSTMNTEAFF
NA	NA	TRBV28	TRBJ1-1	TGTGCCAGCAGTTTATCGGTCGCAGGGGACACTGAAGCTTTCTTT	CASSLSVAGDTEAFF
TRBD1	few	TRBV19	TRBJ2-7	TGTGCCAGCGGAGGGACAGGGGGTTTCGAGCAGTACTTC	CASGGTGGFEQYF
NA	NA	TRBV30	TRBJ2-7	TGTGCCTGTCCTGCCTCGACTCCCCCTAACGAGCAGTACTTC	CACPASTPPNEQYF
NA	few	TRBV30	TRBJ2-6	TGTGCCTGCGCCTCTGGGGCCAACGTCCTGACTTTC	CACASGANVLTF
NA	few	TRBV19	TRBJ2-3	TGTGCCAGTAGTACCGAGTGGGCCGCAGATACGCAGTATTTT	CASSTEWAADTQYF
NA	NA	TRBV18	TRBJ1-3	TGTGCCAGCTCACCGCTAGAGGACAGCTATTCTGGAAACACCATATATTTT	CASSPLEDSYSGNTIYF
NA	few	TRBV6-5	TRBJ1-1	TGTGCCAGCAGCCGTGGGAACACTGAAGCTTTCTTT	CASSRGNTEAFF
TRBD1	NA	TRBV30	TRBJ1-5	TGTGCCTGGAGTCGGACAGGGGGTCAGCCCCAGCATTTT	CAWSRTGGQPQHF
TRBD2	NA	TRBV25-1	TRBJ2-7	TGTGCCAGCAGGAGCGGGGGAGGCGCCTACGAGCAGTACTTC	CASRSGGGAYEQYF
TRBD1	few	TRBV2	TRBJ2-1	TGTGCCAGCAGTCATAAACCCGACAGGGTCTTCTACAATGAGCAGTTCTTC	CASSHKPDRVFYNEQFF
TRBD1	NA	TRBV6-5	TRBJ2-5	TGTGCCAGCAGTCTACAGGGGACCACCCAAGAGACCCAGTACTTC	CASSLQGTTQETQYF
NA	few	TRBV5-1	TRBJ2-7	TGCGCCAGCAGCTCGGACTCATACGAGCAGTACTTC	CASSSDSYEQYF
NA	few	TRBV7-9	TRBJ2-4	TGTGCCAGCAGCCGACAGGCCGCCGGCATTCAGTACTTC	CASSRQAAGIQYF
NA	NA	TRBV6-6	TRBJ1-6	TGTGCCAGCAGGTGGACAGCCGAGAATTCACCCCTCCACTTT	CASRWTAENSPLHF
TRBD2	few	TRBV19	TRBJ2-1	TGTGCCAGCCAAAGTGGGGCTAGCGGATACAATGAGCAGTTCTTC	CASQSGASGYNEQFF
NA	few	TRBV27	TRBJ1-6	TGTGCCAGCAGTCCCCCCAGATGGGCATCTATTAATTCACCCCTCCACTTT	CASSPPRWASINSPLHF
NA	few	TRBV7-2	TRBJ2-3	TGTGCCAGCAGCTTAGGCGGCAGAGGGGGGACAGATACGCAGTATTTT	CASSLGGRGGTDTQYF
TRBD2	NA	TRBV5-1	TRBJ2-3	TGCGCCAGCGTCCCGCTAGCGGGGTCAGATACGCAGTATTTT	CASVPLAGSDTQYF
NA	few	TRBV28	TRBJ2-1	TGTGCCAGCAGTTCCGTGAGGGCTGAGCAGTTCTTC	CASSSVRAEQFF
TRBD1	few	TRBV19	TRBJ2-3	TGTGCCAGTAACGACAGGGGTACGCAGTATTTT	CASNDRGTQYF
NA	few	TRBV10-1	TRBJ2-1	TGCGCCAGCAGTGAGGGGGAAGTGGGCAATGAGCAGTTCTTC	CASSEGEVGNEQFF
TRBD2	NA	TRBV9	TRBJ2-2	TGTGCCAGCAGCCGACTAGCGGGGGCCACCGGGGAGCTGTTTTTT	CASSRLAGATGELFF
NA	NA	TRBV27	TRBJ2-6	TGTGCCAGCAGCACCCCGAGCTCTGGGGCCAACGTCCTGACTTTC	CASSTPSSGANVLTF
TRBD1	NA	TRBV6-1	TRBJ1-1	TGTGCCAGCAGAGCAGGGGGAGTGAGCACTGAAGCTTTCTTT	CASRAGGVSTEAFF